This T cell receptor (beta chain) emerged from a study of CD8+ T cells in alopecia areata. Study-wide context: Each of the treated patients was given oral tofacitinib, 5 to 10 mg twice daily, for moderate-to-severe alopecia areata.

Once RNA had been extracted, it was reverse transcribed into cDNA to act as the sequencing template. The table came from immunoSEQ multiplex PCR; TCRdb's copy has only in-frame clones and leaves some out. This table holds approximately 65,000 clones, more than 40% found once. PBMCs were stained for CD3, CD4 and CD8, and CD4+ and CD8+ T cells were sorted. A note on this clone: Its matching antigen is unknown.

Findings and caveats of the study: Lesional scalp, notably in alopecia totalis/universalis, had clonality above that of normal scalp.

Sequenced here: CD8+ T cells sorted from blood, sampled at week 0. The clonotype originates from a human donor with alopecia areata.

This CDR3 reads CASLAGSSDEQYF. CDR3 bases: TGTGCCTCCCTTGCGGGGAGCAGTGACGAGCAGTACTTC. The gene calls are TRBV7-9 and TRBJ2-7; D is perhaps TRBD2 (6 bases). The CDR3 sequence is 13 residues long. V lost 11 bases, J lost 5 bases, and 19 bases lay in between. Looked up from germline, CDR1 is SEHNR and CDR2 is FQNEAQ (reference sequence).